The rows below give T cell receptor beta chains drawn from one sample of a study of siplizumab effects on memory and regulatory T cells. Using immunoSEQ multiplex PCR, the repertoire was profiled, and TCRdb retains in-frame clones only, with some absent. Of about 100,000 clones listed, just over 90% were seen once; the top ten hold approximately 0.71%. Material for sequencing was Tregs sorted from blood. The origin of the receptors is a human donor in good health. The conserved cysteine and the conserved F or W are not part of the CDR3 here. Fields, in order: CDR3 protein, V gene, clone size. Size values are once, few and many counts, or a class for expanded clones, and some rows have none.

CDR3 protein: ASSLSLMRGDNYGYT
V gene: TRBV5-1
clone size: .

CDR3 protein: ASSIKTGVMNTEAF
V gene: TRBV27
clone size: few

CDR3 protein: ASSFISGAGELF
V gene: TRBV7-3
clone size: .

CDR3 protein: ASSERTENYGYT
V gene: TRBV6-1
clone size: .

CDR3 protein: ASSLSTDTQY
V gene: TRBV11-2
clone size: .

CDR3 protein: ASRAGGGNEQF
V gene: TRBV7-9
clone size: .

CDR3 protein: ASSYTQARLQETQY
V gene: TRBV7-8
clone size: once

CDR3 protein: ASSLVTAGTEAF
V gene: TRBV5-1
clone size: .

CDR3 protein: ASSRGRDYEQY
V gene: TRBV7-3
clone size: once

CDR3 protein: ASSERGGPYEQY
V gene: TRBV2
clone size: .

CDR3 protein: AWSASGKGEQY
V gene: TRBV30
clone size: .

CDR3 protein: ASSLDAAGRNNEQF
V gene: TRBV7-6
clone size: .

CDR3 protein: AWGGRGGRDNEQF
V gene: TRBV30
clone size: .

CDR3 protein: ASSQQGSGANVLT
V gene: TRBV7-3
clone size: once

CDR3 protein: ASRTRGQSEAF
V gene: TRBV27
clone size: .

CDR3 protein: ASSVHPIYGYT
V gene: TRBV28
clone size: .

CDR3 protein: ASSAIVGTEAF
V gene: TRBV6-4
clone size: .

CDR3 protein: ASSLKGPEGAQH
V gene: TRBV5-1
clone size: .

CDR3 protein: ASSVASRPTDTQY
V gene: TRBV9
clone size: once

CDR3 protein: ASSSRTSPNTGELF
V gene: TRBV7-2
clone size: .

CDR3 protein: ASRLTSGKNTGELF
V gene: TRBV2
clone size: .

CDR3 protein: ASSPGLNTDTQY
V gene: TRBV18
clone size: .

CDR3 protein: ASSKGYLVRGGSGGSGNTIY
V gene: TRBV21-1
clone size: .

CDR3 protein: ASSMHQPETQY
V gene: TRBV19
clone size: .

CDR3 protein: ASSDRGTQY
V gene: TRBV18
clone size: .

CDR3 protein: ASSPGLAEETQY
V gene: TRBV5-1
clone size: .

CDR3 protein: ASSYGLASSTDTQY
V gene: TRBV6-6
clone size: few

CDR3 protein: ASSVVSGEGYT
V gene: TRBV9
clone size: .

CDR3 protein: ASSMGHLLNTEAF
V gene: TRBV18
clone size: .

CDR3 protein: ASSRSGPYEQY
V gene: TRBV5-4
clone size: .

CDR3 protein: ASSLWRGTGELF
V gene: TRBV28
clone size: .

CDR3 protein: SARVGYEQY
V gene: TRBV20-1
clone size: .

CDR3 protein: ASSEFPPRSSSYEQY
V gene: TRBV25-1
clone size: .

CDR3 protein: ASSQGQGPQYSNQPQH
V gene: TRBV23-1
clone size: .

CDR3 protein: ASSLSVSGGSFSYEQY
V gene: TRBV27
clone size: .

CDR3 protein: ASSSDEDTQY
V gene: TRBV5-1
clone size: .

CDR3 protein: ASSSRGRVYGYT
V gene: TRBV19
clone size: .

CDR3 protein: ASSHRAGGTEAF
V gene: TRBV18
clone size: .

CDR3 protein: SVLAFDGTQY
V gene: TRBV29-1
clone size: .

CDR3 protein: ASSPGTGVTDTQY
V gene: TRBV5-1
clone size: once

CDR3 protein: ASSLGAGSYNEQF
V gene: TRBV5-4
clone size: .

CDR3 protein: SVKRQESSYEQY
V gene: TRBV29-1
clone size: .

CDR3 protein: SVVITGGGATDTQY
V gene: TRBV29-1
clone size: .

CDR3 protein: ASSSGIAGGPADTQY
V gene: TRBV5-4
clone size: few

CDR3 protein: ASSVEAGLAGGRYNEQF
V gene: TRBV9
clone size: .

CDR3 protein: ASSIYLLGVSSYNEQF
V gene: TRBV19
clone size: .